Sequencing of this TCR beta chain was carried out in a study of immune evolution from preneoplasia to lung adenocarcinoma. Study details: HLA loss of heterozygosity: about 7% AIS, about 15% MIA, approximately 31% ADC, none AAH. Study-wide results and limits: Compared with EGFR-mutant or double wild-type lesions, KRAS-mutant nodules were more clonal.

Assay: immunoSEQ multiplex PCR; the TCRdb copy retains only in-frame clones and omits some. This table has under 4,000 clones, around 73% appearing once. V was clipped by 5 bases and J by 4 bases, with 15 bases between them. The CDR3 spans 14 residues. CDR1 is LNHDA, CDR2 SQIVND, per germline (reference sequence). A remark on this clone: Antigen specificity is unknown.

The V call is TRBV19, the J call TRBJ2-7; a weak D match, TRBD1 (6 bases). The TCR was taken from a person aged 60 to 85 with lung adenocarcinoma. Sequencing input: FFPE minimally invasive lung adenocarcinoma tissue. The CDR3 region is CASSPQDRVYEQYF. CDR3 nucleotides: TGTGCCAGTAGTCCGCAGGACAGAGTGTACGAGCAGTACTTC. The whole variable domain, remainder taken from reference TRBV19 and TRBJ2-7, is DGGITQSPKYLFRKEGQNVTLSCEQNLNHDAMYWYRQDPGQGLRLIYYSQIVNDFQKGDIAEGYSVSREKKESFPLTVTSAQKNPTAFYLCASSPQDRVYEQYFGPGTRLTVT.